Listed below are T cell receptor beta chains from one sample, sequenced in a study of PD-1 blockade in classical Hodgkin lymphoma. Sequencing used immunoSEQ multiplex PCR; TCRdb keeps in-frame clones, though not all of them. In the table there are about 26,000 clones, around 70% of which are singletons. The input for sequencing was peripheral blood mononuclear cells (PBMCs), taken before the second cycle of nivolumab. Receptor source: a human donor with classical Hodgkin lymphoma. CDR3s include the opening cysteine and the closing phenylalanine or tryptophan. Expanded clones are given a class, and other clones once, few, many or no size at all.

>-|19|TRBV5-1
CASSLEGPNGLAGGSEQFF
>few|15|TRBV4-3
CASSRSWDRIYEQYF
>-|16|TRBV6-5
CASSYFPYAPPDTQYF
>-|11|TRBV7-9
CASSPGETQYF
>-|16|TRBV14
CASSQDRKVPNYGYTF
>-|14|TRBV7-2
CASSLEGGVYEQYF
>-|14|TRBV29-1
CSTIGTGYNYGYTF
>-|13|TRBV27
CASSSGFGGEQYF
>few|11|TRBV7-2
CASTQAYEQYF
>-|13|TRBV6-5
CASSRGWGEKLFF
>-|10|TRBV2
CASSEETQYF
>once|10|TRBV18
CASSGETQYF
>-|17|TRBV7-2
CASSLWGQGHGRYGYTF
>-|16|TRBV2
CASSEGGAGNNSPLHF
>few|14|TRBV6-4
CASSEKGPNEKLFF
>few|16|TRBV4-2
CASSQEVAGVSGELFF